This T cell receptor beta chain stems from a study of cytomegalovirus exposure and HLA in healthy donors. Germline V gene data show CDR1 as MNHNY and CDR2 as SVGAGI (reference sequence). The V segment lost 2 bases and the J segment 3 bases; nucleotides outside the gene matches: 0. The CDR3 is 15 residues long. Concerning this clone: Its antigen remains unknown.

Study-wide findings and caveats: Among the most significant clusters, several appeared linked to common viral pathogens in a later analysis.

PCR primers comprised 60 Vbeta and 13 Jbeta primers. As processed by the authors: Roughly 83 million unique TCR beta chains, some 9.9 million of them shared, were counted by a later analysis. Using immunoSEQ multiplex PCR, the repertoire was profiled, and TCRdb retains in-frame clones only, with some absent. For V, J and clone size, that table is used; D and trimming come from the DNA. There are roughly 120,000 clones in the sample; over 60% occur only once, and approximately 4.3% lies in the top ten. The J gene is TRBJ2-7, the V gene TRBV6-6; TRBD2 matches at 14 bases. Sample: PBMCs. The sequence was obtained from a man aged 30 to 45 in good health and CMV-seropositive. CDR3 region: CASSYGTSGGYEQYF. DNA for the CDR3: TGTGCCAGCAGTTACGGGACTAGCGGGGGCTACGAGCAGTACTTC.